Listed below are T cell receptor beta chains from one sample, sequenced in a study of a mutant IDH1 vaccine in newly diagnosed glioma. These TCRs are of unknown antigen specificity. Measured with immunoSEQ multiplex PCR; TCRdb has only the in-frame clones, and not every one. In the table there are 25,000 to 30,000 clones, under 85% of which are singletons. Sequences were derived from PBMCs, sampled from a glioma patient whose treatment included an IDH1 peptide vaccine. The source is a middle-aged man with glioma. Some clones in this sample may be carry-over from other donors' samples. Each CDR3 is given without its conserved first and last residue.

V: TRBV4-1
J: TRBJ2-7
CDR3: ASSQGGPGEQY

V: TRBV14
J: TRBJ2-3
CDR3: ASSQGPYTQY

V: TRBV5-1
J: TRBJ2-2
CDR3: ASTKQGNTGELF

V: TRBV6-6
J: TRBJ2-3
CDR3: ASSFSGGGTQY

V: TRBV15
J: TRBJ1-1
CDR3: ATSRALDRGDMNTEAF

V: TRBV4-1
J: TRBJ1-4
CDR3: ASSQRTTASNEKLF

V: TRBV2
J: TRBJ2-2
CDR3: ASKGFAGMDTGELF

V: TRBV4-2
J: TRBJ1-1
CDR3: ASSQPFQGQPNTEAF

V: TRBV5-1
J: TRBJ1-1
CDR3: ASSRAPTGASTEAF

V: TRBV11-3
J: TRBJ2-5
CDR3: ASSSRTSGGGETQY

V: TRBV27
J: TRBJ1-1
CDR3: ASSLSFRMETEAF

V: TRBV2
J: TRBJ2-5
CDR3: ASSPPMGQGRTQY

V: TRBV5-1
J: TRBJ2-3
CDR3: ASSLPTSGGTDTQY

V: TRBV5-4
J: TRBJ1-1
CDR3: ASSLDPRASFRSTEAF

V: TRBV18
J: TRBJ2-7
CDR3: ASSPSGRAGVE

V: TRBV30
J: TRBJ1-1
CDR3: AWDPGQGTEAF

V: TRBV30
J: TRBJ1-5
CDR3: AWSIRGDQPQH

V: TRBV7-2
J: TRBJ2-3
CDR3: ASSLATGFASTDTQY

V: TRBV6-5
J: TRBJ1-1
CDR3: ASSYSYMNTEAF

V: TRBV9
J: TRBJ1-4
CDR3: ASSEGQGVEKLF

V: TRBV27
J: TRBJ1-1
CDR3: ASSLLQGNTEAF

V: TRBV2
J: TRBJ2-2
CDR3: ASSEWTGRSGELF

V: TRBV28
J: TRBJ1-1
CDR3: ASSFDGNTEAF

V: TRBV2
J: TRBJ1-5
CDR3: ASSELGIEPQH

V: TRBV6-1
J: TRBJ1-6
CDR3: ASSKIGLSNSPLH

V: TRBV27
J: TRBJ1-1
CDR3: ASSASTGGAIFTEAF

V: TRBV11-2
J: TRBJ2-7
CDR3: ASSLALSGWVSEQY

V: TRBV7-2
J: TRBJ2-1
CDR3: ASSLFVLPYNEQF

V: TRBV30
J: TRBJ2-7
CDR3: ALQHSYEQY

V: TRBV6-5
J: TRBJ2-2
CDR3: ASSTGGYTGELF

V: TRBV2
J: TRBJ1-5
CDR3: ASSGQRNNQPQH

V: TRBV2
J: TRBJ1-6
CDR3: ASSEGSGAARKPLH

V: TRBV6-6
J: TRBJ1-6
CDR3: ASSYQGAQSPLH

V: TRBV27
J: TRBJ1-2
CDR3: ASSLLAGSYGYT

V: TRBV12-5
J: TRBJ2-3
CDR3: ASGTSGGPPTQY

V: TRBV11-2
J: TRBJ1-2
CDR3: ASSLDIGTGGIYGYT

V: TRBV19
J: TRBJ1-1
CDR3: ASAPRVPNTEAF

V: TRBV30
J: TRBJ1-1
CDR3: AWSGRLNTEAF

V: TRBV5-6
J: TRBJ2-5
CDR3: ASSRQGSKETQY

V: TRBV15
J: TRBJ2-6
CDR3: ATSSGDSSGANVLT

V: TRBV5-4
J: TRBJ1-2
CDR3: ASGKSSGFYGYT

V: TRBV5-1
J: TRBJ2-7
CDR3: ASSFPTAPPGEQY

V: TRBV15
J: TRBJ2-2
CDR3: ATSRDKGITGELF

V: TRBV2
J: TRBJ1-4
CDR3: ASGPWEKLF

V: TRBV30
J: TRBJ1-1
CDR3: AWRGQLNTEAF

V: TRBV2
J: TRBJ1-5
CDR3: ASSTGRNNQPQH

V: TRBV28
J: TRBJ1-5
CDR3: ASSRRLINQPQH

V: TRBV4-1
J: TRBJ2-1
CDR3: ASKDSGGSYNEQF

V: TRBV29-1
J: TRBJ2-6
CDR3: SVGVGDGANVLT

V: TRBV5-5
J: TRBJ2-2
CDR3: ASSKGGTGELF

V: TRBV9
J: TRBJ2-7
CDR3: ASSPYGTAYSYEQY

V: TRBV2
J: TRBJ1-1
CDR3: ASSPYVEGEAF

V: TRBV10-3
J: TRBJ2-7
CDR3: AISDGRGVYEQY

V: TRBV30
J: TRBJ1-4
CDR3: AWSLGDEKLF